The rows below give T cell receptor beta chains drawn from one sample of a study of blood T cell repertoires in COVID-19. Clones were read by immunoSEQ multiplex PCR, and TCRdb kept only the in-frame ones, dropping some. The sample includes some 25,000 clones, about 88% seen only once; the top ten take 9% to 10%. The source material was peripheral blood. The receptor set was obtained from a man in his sixties or seventies with acute or convalescent COVID-19. Each CDR3 is given with its conserved first and last residue. A D gene is named only where the DNA matches it firmly. Clone sizes are given selectively: once, few, many, or a class where the clone is expanded.

abundance	d_gene	v_gene	j_gene	CDR3aa	CDR3nt
-	-	TRBV4-2	TRBJ2-1	CASSQVDSDNEQFF	TGTGCCAGCAGCCAAGTCGATAGCGACAATGAGCAGTTCTTC
-	-	TRBV19	TRBJ1-1	CASSMGGMMTEAFF	TGTGCCAGTAGTATGGGAGGGATGATGACTGAAGCTTTCTTT
-	TRBD1	TRBV6-2/TRBV6-3	TRBJ1-1	CASSNDRGGVGYTEAFF	TGTGCCAGCAGTAACGACAGGGGTGGTGTTGGATACACTGAAGCTTTCTTT
-	TRBD1	TRBV3-1/TRBV3-2	TRBJ2-1	CASSQDIETGAYNEQFF	TGTGCCAGCAGCCAAGATATAGAGACAGGGGCCTACAATGAGCAGTTCTTC
-	TRBD1	TRBV7-2	TRBJ2-3	CASSLDRATDTQYF	TGTGCCAGCAGCCTGGACAGGGCCACAGATACGCAGTATTTT
-	-	TRBV2	TRBJ1-3	CASTRGGSGNTIYF	TGTGCCAGCACCAGAGGGGGCTCTGGAAACACCATATATTTT
-	TRBD2	TRBV5-1	TRBJ2-5	CASSLAREKETQYF	TGCGCCAGCAGCTTGGCGCGGGAGAAAGAGACCCAGTACTTC
-	TRBD2	TRBV5-1	TRBJ2-7	CASSLVGSGSLYYEQYF	TGCGCCAGCAGCTTGGTAGGTAGCGGGAGCCTTTACTACGAGCAGTACTTC
-	TRBD1	TRBV29-1	TRBJ1-1	CSARTGVTEAFF	TGCAGCGCCAGGACAGGGGTTACCGAAGCTTTCTTT
-	-	TRBV11-3	TRBJ1-2	CASSLDLSGRDYGYTF	TGTGCCAGCAGCTTAGATCTTTCCGGCAGGGACTATGGCTACACCTTC
-	-	TRBV18	TRBJ2-7	CASSPPSSQGEQYF	TGTGCCAGCTCACCACCGTCATCTCAGGGCGAGCAGTACTTC
-	-	TRBV2	TRBJ1-1	CASREDTEAFF	TGTGCCAGCAGGGAGGACACTGAAGCTTTCTTT
-	-	TRBV25-1	TRBJ2-3	CASRSYSGSDTQYF	TGTGCCAGCCGCTCCTATAGTGGTTCAGATACGCAGTATTTT
-	-	TRBV19	TRBJ1-5	CASSKGDYSNQPQHF	TGTGCCAGTAGTAAGGGGGATTATAGCAATCAGCCCCAGCATTTT
-	TRBD1	TRBV11-2	TRBJ2-5	CASRQGSETQYF	TGTGCCAGCCGACAGGGAAGCGAGACCCAGTACTTC
-	-	TRBV19	TRBJ1-5	CASSISNQPQHF	TGTGCCAGTAGTATTTCAAATCAGCCCCAGCATTTT
-	-	TRBV7-2	TRBJ1-1	CASSFQGMNTEAFF	TGTGCCAGCAGCTTCCAGGGGATGAACACTGAAGCTTTCTTT
-	TRBD2	TRBV9	TRBJ2-7	CASSTSSGGGYEQYF	TGTGCCAGCAGCACCTCATCGGGGGGGGGCTACGAGCAGTACTTC
-	-	TRBV10-3	TRBJ2-1	CAISESFSSYNEQFF	TGTGCCATCAGTGAGTCCTTTAGCTCCTACAATGAGCAGTTCTTC
-	-	TRBV6-4	TRBJ2-3	CASSDQASDTQYF	TGTGCCAGCAGTGACCAAGCGTCAGATACGCAGTATTTT
-	-	TRBV30	TRBJ1-2	CAWSVNYPNYGYTF	TGTGCCTGGAGTGTAAACTACCCTAACTATGGCTACACCTTC
-	-	TRBV5-1	TRBJ1-3	CASSADSSGNTIYF	TGCGCCAGCAGCGCCGACAGCTCTGGAAACACCATATATTTT
-	-	TRBV28	TRBJ2-7	CASSLGNIAEYEQYF	TGTGCCAGCAGTCTAGGGAACATAGCGGAGTACGAGCAGTACTTC
-	TRBD1	TRBV5-1	TRBJ1-2	CASSLLRGQGDGYTF	TGCGCCAGCAGCCTTCTCCGAGGTCAGGGGGATGGCTACACCTTC
-	-	TRBV30	TRBJ1-2	CAWSGGGYGYTF	TGTGCCTGGAGTGGGGGGGGCTATGGCTACACCTTC
-	TRBD1	TRBV5-1	TRBJ1-2	CASSADRGMTNYGYTF	TGCGCCAGCAGCGCGGACAGGGGGATGACTAACTATGGCTACACCTTC
few	TRBD1	TRBV4-2	TRBJ1-5	CASSLLTGDNQPQHF	TGTGCCAGCAGCCTGCTGACAGGGGACAATCAGCCCCAGCATTTT
few	TRBD1	TRBV11-2	TRBJ2-7	CASSLDRDFPYEQYF	TGTGCCAGCAGCCTTGACAGGGATTTCCCCTACGAGCAGTACTTC
few	-	TRBV7-9	TRBJ1-1	CASSSKGARDTEAFF	TGTGCCAGCAGCTCGAAGGGAGCTCGGGACACTGAAGCTTTCTTT
-	TRBD2	TRBV5-6	TRBJ2-1	CASSFPGLAGGTGEQFF	TGTGCCAGCAGCTTCCCGGGACTAGCGGGGGGGACGGGTGAGCAGTTCTTC
-	-	TRBV12-3/TRBV12-4	TRBJ1-1	CASSDVGGMGFF	TGTGCCAGCAGCGACGTGGGGGGGATGGGTTTCTTT
-	-	TRBV19	TRBJ1-2	CASSWTGYGYTF	TGTGCCAGTAGTTGGACTGGTTATGGCTACACCTTC
-	TRBD1	TRBV11-2	TRBJ2-7	CASSLTGTGSSHLTYEQYF	TGTGCCAGCAGTTTAACCGGGACAGGGTCCTCCCACCTTACCTACGAGCAGTACTTC
-	-	TRBV21-1	TRBJ2-1	CASTGTRQNQGQFF	TGTGCCAGCACCGGGACTCGTCAGAATCAGGGGCAGTTCTTC
-	-	TRBV6-5	TRBJ1-5	CASIEGANQPQHF	TGTGCCAGCATCGAAGGGGCCAATCAGCCCCAGCATTTT
once	-	TRBV5-1	TRBJ2-7	CASSLGRGDHYEQYF	TGCGCCAGCAGCTTGGGCAGGGGGGACCATTACGAGCAGTACTTC
-	TRBD1	TRBV5-1	TRBJ2-7	CASSLDGTGYEQYF	TGCGCCAGCAGCTTGGACGGGACAGGTTACGAGCAGTACTTC